Following are 28 T cell receptor beta chains from one sample sequenced in a study of T cells in Graves' hyperthyroidism and ophthalmopathy. Using RNA transcripts as the source, TCR beta CDR3 regions were amplified. TCR CDR3 underwent first-round RT-PCR with the HTBI primer set. TCRdb itself ran the multiplex PCR reads through MiXCR, one entry per CDR3 protein. The table lists some 510,000 distinct CDR3 sequences, around 20% of them singletons. Sequenced input: blood. Every receptor here comes from a man aged 18 to 30 with Graves' hyperthyroidism.

There are a few counts of this clonotype. V gene TRBV27 combines with J gene TRBJ2-6; 7 bases map to TRBD2. In germline, CDR1 is MNHEY, CDR2 SMNVEV (reference sequence). CDR3 length: 14 amino acids. V shed 7 bases and J 4 bases; nucleotides not matched to a gene: 4. CDR3 nucleotide sequence: TGTGCCAGCAAGACTAGCTCCGGGGCCAACGTCCTGACTTTC. This encodes CASKTSSGANVLTF. Combining the CDR3 with reference TRBV27 and TRBJ2-6 gives the whole variable domain EAQVTQNPRYLITVTGKKLTVTCSQNMNHEYMSWYRQDPGLGLRQIYYSMNVEVTDKGDVPEGYKVSRKEKRNFPLILESPSPNQTSLYFCASKTSSGANVLTFGAGSRLTVL.

This clonotype was picked up many times. The J gene is TRBJ2-7, the V gene TRBV4-1; TRBD2 aligns across 10 bases. The CDR3 is 15 residues long. Germline V gene lookup returns CDR1 MGHRA and CDR2 YSYEKL. The V gene end was trimmed by 2 bases and the J gene end by 1 base; junction bases not matched to a gene: 2. The CDR3 is CASSQLLAGSYEQYF. CDR3 nucleotides: TGCGCCAGCAGCCAATTACTAGCGGGGTCCTACGAGCAGTACTTC.

This clonotype occurred many times. The rearrangement uses TRBV6-1 and TRBJ1-5, with 9 bases identical to TRBD1. The CDR3 is made up of 15 amino acids. Per the germline V gene, CDR1 is MNHNS and CDR2 is SASEGT. Unmatched junction bases numbered 9, after V lost 7 bases and J lost 5 bases. For the CDR3, the DNA is TGTGCCAGCACCCTAACCTGGACAGGGGATCAGCCCCAGCATTTT. Protein product: CASTLTWTGDQPQHF.

In this sample, this clonotype turned up a few times. J is TRBJ1-6 and V is TRBV6-5; D remains ambiguous. The germline CDR1 and CDR2 sequences are MNHEY and SVGAGI. V was shortened by 4 bases and J by 12 bases, with 13 bases between the two germline ends. The CDR3 covers 13 residues. As DNA, the CDR3 is TGTGCCAGCAGTTCCCCCTCGGCGGAACCCCTCCACTTT. This codes for CASSSPSAEPLHF.

This clonotype showed up many times. The chain joins TRBV12-3 or TRBV12-4 to TRBJ2-3; D not resolved. Between the trimmed V and J ends, which lost 3 bases and 0 bases, there was a span of 10 bases. The CDR3 length is 15 residues. This CDR3 reads CASSLSWVSTDTQYF. CDR3 DNA sequence: TGTGCCAGCAGTTTGAGTTGGGTTAGCACAGATACGCAGTATTTT.

This clonotype has a count of ten or more. This rearrangement joins TRBV29-1 to TRBJ2-5; 10 nucleotides line up with TRBD2. The germline V gene has CDR1 SQVTM and CDR2 ANQGSEA. The CDR3 length is 16 residues. J was trimmed by 4 bases and V by 7 bases; bases with no gene match: 15. The DNA for the CDR3 is TGCAGCGCTGCCGGGACTAGCGCGATATTTACAGAGACCCAGTACTTC. It translates to CSAAGTSAIFTETQYF.

This clonotype was counted ten times or more. The chain links TRBV6-1 to TRBJ2-7; D is perhaps TRBD2 (7 bases). This CDR3 is 15 amino acids long. The V gene's germline CDR1 is MNHNS and CDR2 SASEGT. V dropped 3 bases and J dropped 3 bases, with 15 bases sitting between them. The CDR3 is CASSDEGGVLYEQYF. CDR3 nucleotides: TGTGCCAGCAGTGACGAAGGGGGGGTCCTCTACGAGCAGTACTTC.

This clonotype was observed many times. The chain combines TRBV2 with TRBJ1-2; possible D gene TRBD1, 6 bases. The CDR3 extends over 13 amino acids. Germline CDR1 is SNHLY and CDR2 is FYNNEI. Trimming stripped 7 bases from V and 4 bases from J, with 13 bases between. The DNA of the CDR3 is TGTGCCAGCACCATACAGGGAGCCTATGGCTACACCTTC. Its protein product is CASTIQGAYGYTF. Based on the CDR3 plus reference TRBV2 and TRBJ1-2, the full variable domain is EPEVTQTPSHQVTQMGQEVILRCVPISNHLYFYWYRQILGQKVEFLVSFYNNEISEKSEIFDDQFSVERPDGSNFTLKIRSTKLEDSAMYFCASTIQGAYGYTFGSGTRLTVV.

Many counts were recorded for this clonotype. The V gene is TRBV9, the J gene TRBJ1-5, with D perhaps TRBD1 (5 bases). In germline, CDR1 is SGDLS, CDR2 YYNGEE. V was cut by 0 bases and J by 3 bases, with 10 bases left in between. CDR3 length: 15 residues. Written as DNA, the CDR3 is TGTGCCAGCAGCGTAGCCTCCAGGGTCAATCAGCCCCAGCATTTT. This codes for CASSVASRVNQPQHF.

In this sample, this clonotype turned up many times. CDR3 amino acids: CASSRSDWEGRETQYF. As DNA, the CDR3 is TGTGCCAGCAGCCGGTCGGACTGGGAGGGTCGGGAGACCCAGTACTTC. The chain is built from TRBV7-8 and TRBJ2-5; TRBD2 matches 7 bases. Unmatched junction bases numbered 14, after V lost 5 bases and J lost 5 bases. Germline V gene lookup returns CDR1 SGHVS and CDR2 FQNEAQ. This CDR3 contains 16 residues. The full variable domain, with the rest looked up from reference TRBV7-8 and TRBJ2-5, is GAGVSQSPRYKVAKRGQDVALRCDPISGHVSLFWYQQALGQGPEFLTYFQNEAQLDKSGLPSDRFFAERPEGSVSTLKIQRTQQEDSAVYLCASSRSDWEGRETQYFGPGTRLLVL.

This clonotype occurred many times. This sequence joins TRBV29-1 and TRBJ2-2; D is undetermined. The CDR3 runs to 14 residues. The germline V gene has CDR1 SQVTM and CDR2 ANQGSEA. Trimming pared 6 bases from V and 4 bases from J, leaving 15 bases between. CDR3 coding DNA: TGCAGCGTCGCCCCCAGCCAAAGCACCGGGGAGCTGTTTTTT. Its protein is CSVAPSQSTGELFF.

Many counts were recorded for this clonotype. The genes are TRBV29-1 and TRBJ1-1; 7 bases map to TRBD1. Germline V gene lookup returns CDR1 SQVTM and CDR2 ANQGSEA. V dropped 4 bases and J dropped 1; count of bases not matched to a gene: 3. This CDR3 has 13 amino acids. The CDR3 region is CSVARGRNTEAFF. The CDR3 DNA reads TGCAGCGTTGCGAGGGGGCGGAACACTGAAGCTTTCTTT.

The V and J genes are TRBV5-1 and TRBJ2-5; TRBD2 matches 8 bases. The CDR3 contains 13 residues. Germline V gene data show CDR1 as SGHRS and CDR2 as YFSETQ. V was pared by 4 bases and J by 2 bases, with 1 base of the junction left unmatched. The CDR3 bases are TGCGCCAGCAGCATAGCGGGGCAAGAGACCCAGTACTTC. The encoded protein is CASSIAGQETQYF.

This clonotype was detected many times. The chain has TRBV28 and TRBJ2-7; TRBD2 matches at 13 bases. J was trimmed by 4 bases and V by 5 bases; bases with no gene match: 2. The CDR3 totals 14 residues. Germline-derived CDR1 and CDR2 are MDHEN and SYDVKM. Written as DNA, the CDR3 is TGTGCCAGCAGTGCGGGACTAGCGGGATACGAGCAGTACTTC. Its protein product is CASSAGLAGYEQYF. The full variable domain, in which reference TRBV28 and TRBJ2-7 provide the parts outside the CDR3, is DVKVTQSSRYLVKRTGEKVFLECVQDMDHENMFWYRQDPGLGLRLIYFSYDVKMKEKGDIPEGYSVSREKKERFSLILESASTNQTSMYLCASSAGLAGYEQYFGPGTRLTVT.

Ten or more counts support this clonotype. The chain employs TRBV28 and TRBJ2-2, with D possibly TRBD2 on 6 matching bases. Germline CDR1 and CDR2: MDHEN and SYDVKM. With 7 bases removed from V and 7 bases from J, the gap between germline ends came to 19 bases. The CDR3 runs 15 residues. The CDR3 coding sequence is TGTGCCAGCAATCTACCGGGAGCCCAGGGCGGGGAGCTGTTTTTT. It is translated as CASNLPGAQGGELFF.

This clonotype was counted many times. The V and J genes are TRBV16 and TRBJ1-5; D is possibly TRBD1 (5 bases). This CDR3 is built from 15 residues. Germline CDR1 is KGHSY and CDR2 is FQNENV. Trimming removed 0 bases from V and 2 bases from J, with 8 bases in between. This CDR3 reads CASSQSGDRNQPQHF. CDR3 DNA: TGTGCCAGCAGCCAATCGGGGGATCGCAATCAGCCCCAGCATTTT.

The rearrangement joins TRBV28 to TRBJ2-7, with no clear D. The CDR3 consists of 14 residues. The V end was cut by 3 bases, the J end by 2 bases, with 11 bases between. Germline assignment: CDR1 MDHEN and CDR2 SYDVKM. CDR3 sequence reads: CASSFGRQAYEQYF. The CDR3 coding sequence is TGTGCCAGCAGTTTTGGCCGGCAAGCCTACGAGCAGTACTTC.

This clonotype was recorded many times. This chain joins TRBV11-2 and TRBJ1-1, with a possible D match to TRBD1 (5 bases). The CDR3 totals 16 residues. Germline assignment: CDR1 SGHAT and CDR2 FQNNGV. V lost 1 base and J 0 bases, leaving 12 bases between the germline ends. CDR3 loop: CASSLVGWGMNTEAFF. The DNA of the CDR3 is TGTGCCAGCAGCTTAGTAGGATGGGGGATGAACACTGAAGCTTTCTTT.

This clonotype occurred many times. The chain is built from TRBV5-1 and TRBJ1-1, with 7 bases identical to TRBD1. The CDR3 is 15 amino acids. From germline, CDR1 is SGHRS and CDR2 YFSETQ. The V segment lost 0 bases and the J segment 4 bases; nucleotides outside the gene matches: 6. The CDR3 coding sequence is TGCGCCAGCAGCTTGGTGTCAGGGGGTCCCACTGAAGCTTTCTTT. This encodes CASSLVSGGPTEAFF.

This clonotype has at least ten counts. The germline gene is not matched at one end of the junction; a read error may be the cause. The chain carries TRBV29-1 and TRBJ2-7; D not certain. The CDR3 covers 12 residues. Germline loops: CDR1 SQVTM, CDR2 ANQGSEA. The CDR3 is CSVLYNSYGQYF. The CDR3, as DNA: TGCAGCGTCCTCTACAACTCCTACGGGCAGTACTTC.

The V call is TRBV6-5, the J call TRBJ2-5; tentative D call: TRBD1 (5 bases). Germline V gives CDR1 MNHEY, CDR2 SVGAGI. Trimming took off 3 bases at V and 5 bases at J, with 19 bases between the two ends. This CDR3 has 16 amino acids. The chain's CDR3 is CASSYYADRSEETQYF. The CDR3 bases are TGTGCCAGCAGTTATTATGCTGACAGAAGTGAGGAGACCCAGTACTTC.

This clonotype was observed at least ten times. The chain recombines TRBV30 with TRBJ2-7; TRBD1 matches at 9 bases. CDR3 length equals 14 residues. Germline CDR1 and CDR2: GTSNPN and SVGIG (reference sequence). Trimming at V came to 3 bases and at J to 1 base, leaving 4 bases not matched to a gene. As DNA, the CDR3 is TGTGCCTGGAGCGCCGGGACAGGGTCCTACGAGCAGTACTTC. This translates into CAWSAGTGSYEQYF. The full variable domain, completed using reference TRBV30 and TRBJ2-7, is SQTIHQWPATLVQPVGSPLSLECTVEGTSNPNLYWYRQAAGRGLQLLFYSVGIGQISSEVPQNLSASRPQDRQFILSSKKLLLSDSGFYLCAWSAGTGSYEQYFGPGTRLTVT.

In its sample, this clonotype was seen many times. CDR3 in amino acids: CASSSQGNDEQYF. The CDR3 region has the DNA TGTGCCAGCAGCTCACAGGGGAACGACGAGCAGTACTTC. This rearrangement joins TRBV7-2 to TRBJ2-7; TRBD1 matches 7 bases. J lost 5 bases, V lost 4 bases, and 5 bases had no gene match. Looked up from germline, CDR1 is SGHTA and CDR2 is FQGNSA. This CDR3 is 13 amino acids long.

This clonotype was detected ten times or more. The chain recombines TRBV7-2 with TRBJ1-6; maybe TRBD1 (5 bases). Looked up from germline, CDR1 is SGHTA and CDR2 is FQGNSA. The length of the CDR3 is 14 residues. V shed 3 bases and J shed 9 bases, with 12 bases lying between them. CDR3 residues: CASSFGTGASPLHF. The CDR3 DNA reads as TGTGCCAGCAGCTTCGGGACCGGAGCTTCACCCCTCCACTTT.

The chain has TRBV4-1 and TRBJ2-7, with D perhaps TRBD1 (5 bases). The germline V gene has CDR1 MGHRA and CDR2 YSYEKL. This CDR3 has 14 residues. V was cut by 3 bases and J by 4 bases, with 13 bases left in between. CDR3 sequence: CASSQGIGAYEQYF. Here the CDR3 DNA reads TGCGCCAGCAGCCAGGGGATAGGGGCTTACGAGCAGTACTTC.

This clonotype was recorded many times. The V gene is TRBV3-1, the J gene TRBJ1-1; 8 bases agree with TRBD1. The V gene end was trimmed by 4 bases and the J gene end by 10 bases; junction bases not matched to a gene: 8. The CDR3 length is 13 residues. Germline CDR1 reads LGHDT; CDR2 reads YNNKEL (reference sequence). The CDR3 DNA sequence: TGTGCCAGCAGCCTCGGACAGGGCCTAAGAGCTTTCTTT. This gives the protein CASSLGQGLRAFF.

The table lists this clonotype with many counts. One end of the junction does not line up with germline, which may come from a read error. The rearrangement joins TRBV30 to TRBJ2-5; D is undetermined. This CDR3 spans 14 amino acids. Germline V gene data show CDR1 as GTSNPN and CDR2 as SVGIG (reference sequence). DNA of the CDR3: TGTGCCTGGAGTGTAATTCTGTCCCAAGGGACCCAGTACTTC. This encodes CAWSVILSQGTQYF.

This clonotype was seen at least ten times. The chain couples TRBV6-5 to TRBJ1-2; 7 bases match TRBD1. The CDR3 length is 14 residues. The junction had 7 bases not matched to a gene; V was cut back by 5 bases and J by 4 bases. Germline V CDR1 and CDR2: MNHEY, SVGAGI. DNA for the CDR3: TGTGCCAGCAGTAGAGACAGGGCAAGCTATGGCTACACCTTC. It specifies CASSRDRASYGYTF.